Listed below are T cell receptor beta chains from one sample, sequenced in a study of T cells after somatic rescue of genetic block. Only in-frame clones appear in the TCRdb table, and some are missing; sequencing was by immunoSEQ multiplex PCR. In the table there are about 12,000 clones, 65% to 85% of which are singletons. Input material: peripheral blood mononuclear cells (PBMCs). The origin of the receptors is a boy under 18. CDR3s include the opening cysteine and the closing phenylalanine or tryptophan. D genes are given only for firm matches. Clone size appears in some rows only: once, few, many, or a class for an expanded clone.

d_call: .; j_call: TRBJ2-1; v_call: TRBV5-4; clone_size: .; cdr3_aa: CASSLGQGGFDEQFF; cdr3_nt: TGTGCCAGCAGCTTGGGACAGGGAGGATTTGATGAGCAGTTCTTC
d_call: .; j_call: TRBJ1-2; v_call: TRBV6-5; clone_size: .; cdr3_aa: CASTTTTGRQGGYTF; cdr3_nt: TGTGCCAGCACCACTACCACGGGGCGCCAGGGTGGCTACACCTTC
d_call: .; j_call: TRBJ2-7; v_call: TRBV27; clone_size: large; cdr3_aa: CASSADVGRSYEQYF; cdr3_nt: TGTGCCAGCAGTGCGGACGTCGGCCGGTCCTACGAGCAGTACTTC
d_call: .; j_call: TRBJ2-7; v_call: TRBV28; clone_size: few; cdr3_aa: CASSPRYEQYF; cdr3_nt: TGTGCCAGCAGTCCTCGCTACGAGCAGTACTTC
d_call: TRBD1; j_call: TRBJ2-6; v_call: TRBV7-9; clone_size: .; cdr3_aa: CASSPPRQGAPSGANVLTF; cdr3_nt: TGTGCCAGCAGCCCCCCGAGGCAGGGGGCACCCTCTGGGGCCAACGTCCTGACTTTC
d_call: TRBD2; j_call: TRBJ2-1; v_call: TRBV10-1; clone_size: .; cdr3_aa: CASSEFLGSGRRNEQFF; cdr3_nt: TGCGCCAGCAGTGAGTTCCTGGGTAGCGGGAGGCGGAATGAGCAGTTCTTC
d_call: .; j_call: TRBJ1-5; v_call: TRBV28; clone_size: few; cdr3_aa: CASSYPTSGAQHF; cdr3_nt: TGTGCCAGCAGTTACCCAACTTCAGGAGCCCAGCATTTT
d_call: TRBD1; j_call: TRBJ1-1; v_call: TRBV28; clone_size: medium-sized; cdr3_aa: CASSLWDRGNTEAFF; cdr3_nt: TGTGCCAGCAGTTTATGGGACAGGGGGAACACTGAAGCTTTCTTT
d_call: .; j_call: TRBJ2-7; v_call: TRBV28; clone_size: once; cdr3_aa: CASSLRTGGDEQYF; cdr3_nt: TGTGCCAGCAGTCTCCGGACAGGCGGGGACGAGCAGTACTTC
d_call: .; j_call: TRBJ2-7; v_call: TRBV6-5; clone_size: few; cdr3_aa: CASSYSGGTYEQYF; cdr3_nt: TGTGCCAGCAGTTACTCTGGAGGGACCTACGAGCAGTACTTC
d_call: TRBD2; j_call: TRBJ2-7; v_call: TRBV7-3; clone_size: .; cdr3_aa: CASSLLSGGLYEQYF; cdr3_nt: TGTGCCAGCAGTCTACTCAGCGGGGGCCTCTACGAGCAGTACTTC
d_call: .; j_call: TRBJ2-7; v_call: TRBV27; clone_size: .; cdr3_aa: CASSLSLSNEQYF; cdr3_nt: TGTGCCAGCAGTTTAAGCCTCTCCAACGAGCAGTACTTC
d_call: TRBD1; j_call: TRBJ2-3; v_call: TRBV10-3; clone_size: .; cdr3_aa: CAIEGQGGNTQYF; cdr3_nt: TGTGCCATCGAGGGACAGGGTGGAAATACGCAGTATTTT
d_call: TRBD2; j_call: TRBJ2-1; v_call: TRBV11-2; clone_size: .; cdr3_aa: CASSLGGGGRQFF; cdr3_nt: TGTGCCAGCAGCTTAGGGGGGGGAGGACGGCAGTTCTTC
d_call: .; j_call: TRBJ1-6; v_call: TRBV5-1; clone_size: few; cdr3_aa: CASSAQPNSPLHF; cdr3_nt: TGCGCCAGCAGTGCACAGCCGAATTCACCCCTCCACTTT
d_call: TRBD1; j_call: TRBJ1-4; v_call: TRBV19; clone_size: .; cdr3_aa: CASRIRDSFYEKLFF; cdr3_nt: TGTGCCAGTAGGATTCGGGACAGCTTTTATGAAAAACTGTTTTTT
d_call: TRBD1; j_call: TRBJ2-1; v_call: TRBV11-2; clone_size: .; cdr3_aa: CASSPGQGPYNEQFF; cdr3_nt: TGTGCCAGCAGCCCCGGACAGGGGCCCTACAATGAGCAGTTCTTC
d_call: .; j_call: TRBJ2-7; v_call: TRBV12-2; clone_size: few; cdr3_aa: CASRLASQGALKLYEQYF; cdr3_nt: TGTGCAAGTCGCTTAGCCTCACAGGGGGCCCTCAAGCTCTACGAGCAGTACTTC
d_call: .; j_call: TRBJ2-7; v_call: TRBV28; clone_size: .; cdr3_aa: CASSFAGGPTYEQYF; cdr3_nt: TGTGCCAGCAGTTTCGCCGGGGGGCCTACCTACGAGCAGTACTTC
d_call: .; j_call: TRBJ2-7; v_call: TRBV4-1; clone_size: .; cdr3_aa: CASSREPPDSAPQYEQYF; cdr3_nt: TGCGCCAGCAGCAGGGAACCGCCTGATAGCGCCCCCCAGTACGAGCAGTACTTC
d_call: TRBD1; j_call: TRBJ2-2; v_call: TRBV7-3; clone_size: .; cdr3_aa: CASRNSGTGYSGELFF; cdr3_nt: TGTGCCAGCAGGAATTCCGGGACAGGGTATTCCGGGGAGCTGTTTTTT
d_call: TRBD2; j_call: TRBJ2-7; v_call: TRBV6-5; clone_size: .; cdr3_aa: CASSYGRGLAPYEQYF; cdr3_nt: TGTGCCAGCAGTTACGGGAGGGGACTAGCGCCCTACGAGCAGTACTTC
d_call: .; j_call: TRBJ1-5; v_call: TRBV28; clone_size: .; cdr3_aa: CASSLGRPSNQPQHF; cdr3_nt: TGTGCCAGCAGTTTAGGCAGGCCAAGCAATCAGCCCCAGCATTTT
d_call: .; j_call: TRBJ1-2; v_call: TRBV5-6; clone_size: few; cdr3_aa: CASSLAEYGYTF; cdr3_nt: TGTGCCAGCAGCTTGGCCGAATATGGCTACACCTTC
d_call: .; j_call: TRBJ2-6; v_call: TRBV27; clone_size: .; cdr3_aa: CASSLEVSGANVLTF; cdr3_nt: TGTGCCAGCAGTTTAGAGGTCTCCGGGGCCAACGTCCTGACTTTC
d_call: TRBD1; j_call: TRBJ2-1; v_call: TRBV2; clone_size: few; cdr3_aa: CAILQGNYNEQFF; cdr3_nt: TGTGCCATCCTACAGGGGAACTACAATGAGCAGTTCTTC
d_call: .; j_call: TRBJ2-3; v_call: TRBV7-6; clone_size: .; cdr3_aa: CASSLAIALVGWYDTQYF; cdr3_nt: TGTGCCAGCAGCTTAGCGATCGCCCTAGTTGGGTGGTACGATACGCAGTATTTT
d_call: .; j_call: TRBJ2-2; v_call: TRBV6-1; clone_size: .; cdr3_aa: CASSDFGRGTTGELFF; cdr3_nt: TGTGCCAGCAGTGATTTTGGCAGGGGTACCACCGGGGAGCTGTTTTTT
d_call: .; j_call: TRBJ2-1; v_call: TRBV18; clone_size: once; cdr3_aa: CASSPVDNEQFF; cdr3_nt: TGTGCCAGCTCACCCGTGGACAATGAGCAGTTCTTC
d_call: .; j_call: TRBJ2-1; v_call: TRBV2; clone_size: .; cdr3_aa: CANRRGAVYNEQFF; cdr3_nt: TGTGCCAACCGACGGGGGGCCGTCTACAATGAGCAGTTCTTC
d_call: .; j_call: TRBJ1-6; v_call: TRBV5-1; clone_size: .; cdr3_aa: CASSLGGLSYNSPLHF; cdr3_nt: TGCGCCAGCAGCTTGGGGGGTCTCTCCTATAATTCACCCCTCCACTTT
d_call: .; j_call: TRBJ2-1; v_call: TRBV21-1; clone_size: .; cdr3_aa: CASSKGLACNEQFF; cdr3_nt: TGTGCCAGCAGCAAAGGACTAGCTTGTAATGAGCAGTTCTTC
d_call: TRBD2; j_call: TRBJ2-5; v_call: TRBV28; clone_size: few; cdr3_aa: CASSLSLAGGQETQYF; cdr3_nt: TGTGCCAGCAGTTTAAGCCTAGCGGGGGGGCAAGAGACCCAGTACTTC
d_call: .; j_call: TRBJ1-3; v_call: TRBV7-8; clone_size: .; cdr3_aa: CASSSLWRSGNTIYF; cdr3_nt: TGTGCCAGCAGCTCACTCTGGCGGTCTGGAAACACCATATATTTT
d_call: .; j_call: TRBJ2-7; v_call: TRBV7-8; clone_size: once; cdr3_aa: CASSLDRIYEQYF; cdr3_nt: TGTGCCAGCAGCTTAGATAGAATCTACGAGCAGTACTTC
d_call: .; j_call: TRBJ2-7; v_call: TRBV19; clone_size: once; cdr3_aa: CASSIAFGAAYIYEQYF; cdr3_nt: TGTGCCAGTAGTATAGCCTTCGGAGCAGCCTACATCTACGAGCAGTACTTC
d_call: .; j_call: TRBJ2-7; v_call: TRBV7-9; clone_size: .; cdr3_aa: CASSVDRPYEQYF; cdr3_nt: TGTGCCAGCAGTGTTGACAGACCCTACGAGCAGTACTTC
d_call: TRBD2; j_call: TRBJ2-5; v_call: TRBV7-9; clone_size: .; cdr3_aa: CASSLRVAGQETQYF; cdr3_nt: TGTGCCAGCAGCTTAAGGGTAGCGGGGCAAGAGACCCAGTACTTC
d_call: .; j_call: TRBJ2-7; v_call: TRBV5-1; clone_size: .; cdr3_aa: CASSLVLGHSDEQYF; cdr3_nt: TGCGCCAGCAGCTTGGTTTTGGGACACTCCGACGAGCAGTACTTC
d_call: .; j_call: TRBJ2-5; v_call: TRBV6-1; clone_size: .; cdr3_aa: CASKTAEETQYF; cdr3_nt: TGTGCCAGCAAAACTGCTGAAGAGACCCAGTACTTC
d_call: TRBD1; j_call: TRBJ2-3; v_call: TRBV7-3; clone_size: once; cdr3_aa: CASSLGQSTDTQYF; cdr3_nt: TGTGCCAGCAGCTTGGGACAGAGCACAGATACGCAGTATTTT
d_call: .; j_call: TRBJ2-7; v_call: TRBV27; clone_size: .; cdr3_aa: CASRRGQLVYF; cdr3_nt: TGTGCCAGCAGGCGGGGACAGCTGGTGTACTTC
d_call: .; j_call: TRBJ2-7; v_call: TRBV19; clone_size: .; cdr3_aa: CASSIDSRISYEQYF; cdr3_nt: TGTGCCAGTAGTATAGACTCACGGATCTCCTACGAGCAGTACTTC
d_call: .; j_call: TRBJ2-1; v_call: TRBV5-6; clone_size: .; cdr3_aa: CASSFLGGWNNEQFF; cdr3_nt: TGTGCCAGCAGCTTTTTGGGGGGCTGGAACAATGAGCAGTTCTTC
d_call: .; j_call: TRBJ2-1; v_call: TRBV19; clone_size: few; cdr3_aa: CASSIPSPTRTSYNEQFF; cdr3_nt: TGTGCCAGTAGTATCCCCTCTCCTACTAGAACCAGCTACAATGAGCAGTTCTTC
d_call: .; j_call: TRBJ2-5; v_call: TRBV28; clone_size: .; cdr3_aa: CATGRPLKVLQETQYF; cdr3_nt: TGTGCCACGGGACGCCCCTTAAAGGTACTCCAAGAGACCCAGTACTTC
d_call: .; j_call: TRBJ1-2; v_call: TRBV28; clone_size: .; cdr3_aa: CATLIPGGGYTF; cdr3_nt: TGTGCCACCTTGATACCCGGGGGTGGCTACACCTTC